The clone carrying this T cell receptor (beta chain) was observed a handful of times. Its antigen is undetermined. The data derive from a study of vaccination and CD4 T cells after COVID-19. Study in general: Convalescent individuals exhibited SARS-CoV-2 positivity on nasal swab PCR, with several mild and one severe presentation.

The CDR3 is made up of 16 amino acids. CDR1 is MNHEY, CDR2 SMNVEV, per germline (reference sequence). The V gene end was trimmed by 4 bases and the J gene end by 1 base; junction bases not matched to a gene: 10. Sequenced with the Oncomine TCR Beta short-read assay was DNA taken from cultured CD4+ T cells. MiXCR, run by TCRdb on the PCR reads, gives a single entry per CDR3 protein. The sample shows 15,000 to 18,000 distinct CDR3 sequences, 30% to 40% of them seen only once. Treatment reported: roughly ten-day PBMC culture with coronavirus spike peptide pools or control peptides (ViraFEST assay). Once cultured around nine days, CD4+ T cells underwent isolation by negative selection.

The receptor was derived from a human donor who had recovered from COVID-19. The gene calls are TRBV27 and TRBJ2-7, with 7 bases matching TRBD2. The material was CD4+ T cells from blood, cultured in vitro, obtained before SARS-CoV-2 vaccination. The CDR3 sequence: CASSWAGQGGSYEQYF. CDR3 bases: TGTGCCAGCAGTTGGGCTGGTCAGGGAGGGTCCTACGAGCAGTACTTC.